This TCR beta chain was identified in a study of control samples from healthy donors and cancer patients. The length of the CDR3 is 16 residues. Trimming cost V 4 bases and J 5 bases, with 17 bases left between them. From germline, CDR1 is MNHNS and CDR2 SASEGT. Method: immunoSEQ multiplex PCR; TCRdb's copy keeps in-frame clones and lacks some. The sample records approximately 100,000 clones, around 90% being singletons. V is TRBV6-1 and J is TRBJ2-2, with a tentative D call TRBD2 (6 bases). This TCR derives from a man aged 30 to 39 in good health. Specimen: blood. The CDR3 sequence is CASSATLGGKTGELFF. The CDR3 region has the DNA TGTGCCAGCAGTGCCACCTTGGGGGGAAAGACCGGGGAGCTGTTTTTT.